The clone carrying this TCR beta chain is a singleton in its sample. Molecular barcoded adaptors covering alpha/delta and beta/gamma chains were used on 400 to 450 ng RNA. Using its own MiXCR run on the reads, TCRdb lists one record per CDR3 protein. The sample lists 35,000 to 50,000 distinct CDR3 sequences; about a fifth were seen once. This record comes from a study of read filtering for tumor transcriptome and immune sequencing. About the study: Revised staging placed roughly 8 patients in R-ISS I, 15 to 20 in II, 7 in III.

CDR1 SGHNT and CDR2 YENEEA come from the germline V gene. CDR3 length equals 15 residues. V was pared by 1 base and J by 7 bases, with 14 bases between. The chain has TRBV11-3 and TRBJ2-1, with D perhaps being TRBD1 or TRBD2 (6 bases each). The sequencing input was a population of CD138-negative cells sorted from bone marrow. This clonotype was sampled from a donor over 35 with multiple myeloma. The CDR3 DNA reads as TGTGCCAGCAGCTTAGTCGGGGGCACGGGGAATGAGCAGTTCTTC. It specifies CASSLVGGTGNEQFF.